The 30 T cell receptor beta chains listed next were all sequenced from one sample in a study of blood T cell repertoires in COVID-19. TCRdb keeps only in-frame clones here, not all; method: immunoSEQ multiplex PCR. The table shows some 87,000 clones, with roughly 80% occurring only once. The sequenced material came from peripheral blood. The receptor set was obtained from a human donor in a cohort sampled during active COVID-19.

The genes are TRBV24-1 and TRBJ2-1; D is perhaps TRBD1 (6 bases). Trimming shortened V by 1 base and J by 4 bases, and 13 bases separated the two germline ends. The CDR3 is 16 residues long. The germline V gene encodes CDR1 KGHDR and CDR2 SFDVKD. The CDR3 region is CATSDFQRGLYNEQFF. The CDR3 DNA is TGTGCCACCAGTGATTTCCAAAGGGGGTTATACAATGAGCAGTTCTTC.

This rearrangement joins TRBV4-1 to TRBJ2-2, with no clear D. There are 17 residues in the CDR3. V lost 6 bases and J 4 bases, leaving 21 bases between the germline ends. In germline, CDR1 is MGHRA, CDR2 YSYEKL. Here the CDR3 reads CASRPSADTPGTGELFF. CDR3 DNA: TGCGCCAGCAGGCCATCGGCGGATACCCCGGGCACCGGGGAGCTGTTTTTT.

The chain employs TRBV10-3 and TRBJ2-5; a possible D gene is TRBD2 (6 bases). The CDR3 is made up of 14 amino acids. The ends were cut back, 0 bases at V and 1 base at J, with 6 bases in the middle. Germline assignment: CDR1 ENHRY and CDR2 SYGVKD. The CDR3 loop is CAISESSGQETQYF. The CDR3 DNA reads as TGTGCCATCAGTGAGTCTAGCGGCCAAGAGACCCAGTACTTC.

V and J are TRBV5-5 and TRBJ2-7, with 9 nucleotides matching TRBD2. Trimming removed 0 bases from V and 2 bases from J; junction bases left unmatched: 3. This CDR3 has 15 residues. CDR1 SGHKS and CDR2 YYEKEE come from the germline V gene (reference sequence). CDR3 bases: TGTGCCAGCAGCTTGGGCGGGAGGGCCCCCTACGAGCAGTACTTC. Encoded protein: CASSLGGRAPYEQYF.

The chain joins TRBV20-1 to TRBJ1-2, with D hard to call. The germline V gene encodes CDR1 DFQATT and CDR2 SNEGSKA (reference sequence). CDR3 length: 10 amino acids. V lost 0 bases, J lost 8 bases, and 4 bases lay in between. CDR3 in DNA: TGCAGTGCTAGAGATCAAGGCTACACCTTC. Amino acids: CSARDQGYTF.

V usage is TRBV5-4 and J usage is TRBJ1-1; D ambiguous. In germline, CDR1 is SGHNT, CDR2 YYREEE (reference sequence). CDR3 length: 14 residues. V lost 1 base, J lost 7 bases, and 14 bases lay in between. CDR3 region: CASSLNPTAFEAFF. CDR3 sequence (DNA): TGTGCCAGCAGCTTGAACCCTACCGCCTTTGAAGCTTTCTTT.

Only a few counts were recorded for this clone. The chain employs TRBV29-1 and TRBJ1-1; D is undetermined. CDR3 length equals 14 residues. Germline CDR1 and CDR2: SQVTM and ANQGSEA. V was cut by 5 bases and J by 6 bases, with 19 bases left in between. The DNA for the CDR3 is TGCAGCGTTATACGTGACTCGATCGGGGCTGAAGCTTTCTTT. It is translated as CSVIRDSIGAEAFF.

J is TRBJ1-6 and V is TRBV7-2, with a weak D call TRBD1 (5 bases). V was pared by 1 base and J by 6 bases, with 10 bases between. CDR3 length equals 15 residues. CDR1 SGHTA and CDR2 FQGNSA come from the germline V gene. The CDR3 loop reads CASSLGGVGNSPLHF. The CDR3 nucleotides are TGTGCCAGCAGCTTAGGGGGGGTGGGTAATTCACCCCTCCACTTT.

V is TRBV19 and J is TRBJ1-2; D gene unclear. V gave up 5 bases and J gave up 0 bases, with 7 bases separating them. The CDR3 is 13 amino acids. CDR1 is LNHDA and CDR2 is SQIVND in the germline V gene (reference sequence). DNA of the CDR3: TGTGCCAGTAGTGTTTACACTAACTATGGCTACACCTTC. This sequence encodes CASSVYTNYGYTF.

The chain links TRBV25-1 to TRBJ1-4; TRBD1 matches at 9 bases. Trimming cost V 8 bases and J 7 bases; bases outside gene matches: 14. The CDR3 length is 16 residues. CDR1 is MGHDK and CDR2 is SYGVNS in the germline V gene. The CDR3 here is CASRRGSQGAREKLFF. CDR3 DNA: TGTGCCAGCCGGAGGGGGTCACAGGGGGCGCGTGAAAAACTGTTTTTT.

In regard to this clone: Sequence at one end of the junction differs from germline and may be a read error. The chain joins TRBV3-1 (or the pseudogene TRBV3-2) to TRBJ1-2; D gene unclear. The CDR3 runs 14 residues. Looked up from germline, CDR1 is LGHDT and CDR2 is YNNKEL (reference sequence). The CDR3 sequence is CASSQGQAAYGYTF. The CDR3 DNA reads TGTGCCAGCAGTCAAGGGCAGGCCGCATATGGCTACACCTTC.

This clone was recorded a few times. The V call is TRBV19, the J call TRBJ2-1; TRBD2 aligns across 14 bases. The CDR3 extends over 17 amino acids. Germline lookup yields CDR1 LNHDA and CDR2 SQIVND (reference sequence). V lost 5 bases and J lost 5; bases outside the gene matches: 8. The CDR3 coding sequence is TGTGCCAGTAGTGCCAGACTAGCGGGAGGGCTCGACAATGAGCAGTTCTTC. Translation gives CASSARLAGGLDNEQFF.

The chain couples TRBV5-1 to TRBJ1-3; 8 bases are shared with TRBD1. V lost 5 bases to trimming and J lost 2 bases; unmatched junction nucleotides: 3. This CDR3 spans 14 amino acids. Germline V gene lookup returns CDR1 SGHRS and CDR2 YFSETQ. The CDR3 coding sequence is TGCGCCAGCAGTTGGGACAGGCCTGGAAACACCATATATTTT. This codes for CASSWDRPGNTIYF.

The V and J genes are TRBV4-1 and TRBJ2-3, with 13 positions matching TRBD2. V shed 5 bases, J shed 0 bases, and the junction held 8 bases outside the gene matches. The CDR3 covers 18 residues. From germline, CDR1 is MGHRA and CDR2 YSYEKL. The CDR3 is CASSAPGLAGPSTDTQYF. The CDR3 coding sequence is TGCGCCAGCAGCGCCCCGGGACTAGCGGGGCCTAGCACAGATACGCAGTATTTT.

This clone was detected once. Distinct nucleotide sequences in the sample also encode this CDR3. The V call is TRBV5-1, the J call TRBJ2-1, with TRBD2 identical over 7 bases. Germline CDR1 reads SGHRS; CDR2 reads YFSETQ. V dropped 1 base and J dropped 0; count of bases not matched to a gene: 1. The CDR3 runs to 15 residues. The chain's CDR3 is CASSLLAGSYNEQFF. Written as DNA, the CDR3 is TGCGCCAGCAGCTTGTTAGCGGGCTCCTACAATGAGCAGTTCTTC.

The rearrangement links TRBV2 to TRBJ2-7; the match to TRBD1 covers 9 bases. Germline loops: CDR1 SNHLY, CDR2 FYNNEI. The CDR3 contains 14 residues. The V segment lost 6 bases and the J segment 0 bases; nucleotides outside the gene matches: 3. The CDR3 reads CASRGTGSSYEQYF. The CDR3 region has the DNA TGTGCCAGCAGGGGGACAGGGAGCTCCTACGAGCAGTACTTC.

The chain recombines TRBV19 with TRBJ1-2, with 11 bases lining up with TRBD1. CDR1 is LNHDA and CDR2 is SQIVND in the germline V gene (reference sequence). V was clipped by 5 bases and J by 7 bases; unmatched bases: 15. The CDR3 loop spans 17 amino acids. The CDR3 here is CASSSRGWDRGFSGYTF. The CDR3 DNA reads as TGTGCCAGTAGTTCCCGTGGATGGGACAGGGGGTTTTCTGGCTACACCTTC.

The table lists this clone with a count of one. This chain links TRBV12-5 with TRBJ2-2; no firm D call. The V gene lost 0 bases and the J gene lost 1 base, with 15 bases spanning the gap. Per germline, CDR1 LGHNT and CDR2 FRNRAP. The CDR3 has 18 amino acids. The CDR3 protein is CASGLVPDGSLNTGELFF. In DNA form, the CDR3 reads TGTGCTAGTGGTTTGGTACCCGACGGTAGCCTGAACACCGGGGAGCTGTTTTTT.

The chain couples TRBV3-1 (or the pseudogene TRBV3-2) to TRBJ2-1; 9 nucleotides match TRBD2. V trimming: 4 bases; J trimming: 5 bases; junction bases outside the gene matches: 9. Germline V lookup: CDR1 LGHDT, CDR2 YNNKEL (reference sequence). The CDR3 sequence is 16 residues long. In nucleotides, the CDR3 is TGTGCCAGCAGCCGCCGGCTGGCTAGCGGGGACAATGAGCAGTTCTTC. Its protein product is CASSRRLASGDNEQFF.

The chain employs TRBV5-1 and TRBJ1-6; 9 positions match TRBD1. Germline assignment: CDR1 SGHRS and CDR2 YFSETQ. After removal of 0 bases from V and 10 bases from J, the junction contained 8 bases not matched to a gene. The CDR3 loop spans 16 amino acids. As DNA, the CDR3 is TGCGCCAGCAGCTTGGGCGAGACAGGGGGGAGGTCACCCCTCCACTTT. Its translation: CASSLGETGGRSPLHF.

J is TRBJ2-6 and V is TRBV10-3, with TRBD2 matching over 8 bases. The V gene's germline CDR1 is ENHRY and CDR2 SYGVKD. The junction had 4 bases not matched to a gene; V was cut back by 7 bases and J by 2 bases. The CDR3 covers 15 residues. CDR3 region: CAITSGGTGANVLTF. CDR3 coding DNA: TGTGCCATCACCTCGGGGGGGACTGGGGCCAACGTCCTGACTTTC.

The chain employs TRBV19 and TRBJ2-3, with 8 bases matching TRBD1. V was clipped by 7 bases and J by 1 base; unmatched bases: 10. CDR1 and CDR2 (germline): LNHDA, SQIVND (reference sequence). The CDR3 is 16 residues long. The CDR3 reads CASKGQGGVGTDTQYF. DNA for the CDR3: TGTGCCAGTAAAGGACAGGGTGGAGTAGGCACAGATACGCAGTATTTT. Full variable domain (rest looked up from reference TRBV19 and TRBJ2-3): DGGITQSPKYLFRKEGQNVTLSCEQNLNHDAMYWYRQDPGQGLRLIYYSQIVNDFQKGDIAEGYSVSREKKESFPLTVTSAQKNPTAFYLCASKGQGGVGTDTQYFGPGTRLTVL.

This clone was counted a few times. Its ends do not fully match the called genes, so a read error is possible. This rearrangement joins TRBV7-7 to TRBJ2-2, with D possibly TRBD2 on 6 matching bases. Per the germline V gene, CDR1 is SSHAT and CDR2 is FNYEAQ (reference sequence). The CDR3 totals 16 residues. The CDR3 loop is CASSLAAGGNTGELFF. CDR3 DNA sequence: TGTGCTAGCAGCTTAGCGGCAGGAGGAAACACCGGGGAGCTGTTTTTT. Full variable domain (missing parts from reference TRBV7-7 and TRBJ2-2): GAGVSQSPRYKVTKRGQDVTLRCDPISSHATLYWYQQALGQGPEFLTYFNYEAQPDKSGLPSDRFSAERPEGSISTLTIQRTEQRDSAMYRCASSLAAGGNTGELFFGEGSRLTVL.

The rearrangement joins TRBV5-1 to TRBJ1-2; 9 positions match TRBD1. The CDR3 extends over 17 amino acids. CDR1 is SGHRS, CDR2 YFSETQ, per germline. V was clipped by 0 bases and J by 4 bases; unmatched bases: 10. The CDR3 protein is CASSLAARQGELYGYTF. As DNA, the CDR3 is TGCGCCAGCAGCTTGGCAGCGCGACAGGGGGAACTCTATGGCTACACCTTC.

The chain carries TRBV28 and TRBJ1-1; 9 bases map to TRBD1. Germline assignment: CDR1 MDHEN and CDR2 SYDVKM. This CDR3 is 15 amino acids long. V trimming: 6 bases; J trimming: 4 bases; junction bases outside the gene matches: 9. CDR3 sequence reads: CASSPLGQGRTEAFF. Written as DNA, the CDR3 is TGTGCCAGCAGCCCCCTTGGACAGGGGCGCACTGAAGCTTTCTTT. Together with reference TRBV28 and TRBJ1-1, the CDR3 gives the full variable domain: DVKVTQSSRYLVKRTGEKVFLECVQDMDHENMFWYRQDPGLGLRLIYFSYDVKMKEKGDIPEGYSVSREKKERFSLILESASTNQTSMYLCASSPLGQGRTEAFFGQGTRLTVV.

This chain connects TRBV18 to TRBJ1-2; 7 bases match TRBD1. Germline-derived CDR1 and CDR2 are KGHSH and LQKENI. Unmatched junction bases numbered 9, after V lost 6 bases and J lost 8 bases. The CDR3 is 13 amino acids. DNA of the CDR3: TGTGCCAGCTCCCCTGACAGGGTAAAGGGCTACACCTTC. Protein: CASSPDRVKGYTF.

The rearrangement joins TRBV6-5 to TRBJ1-4; 9 bases map to TRBD1. The CDR3 spans 14 residues. Germline CDR1 and CDR2: MNHEY and SVGAGI. V lost 6 bases and J lost 8; bases outside the gene matches: 7. The CDR3 loop reads CASRPGQGAEKLFF. In DNA, the CDR3 is TGTGCCAGCAGACCGGGACAGGGTGCCGAAAAACTGTTTTTT.

The chain combines TRBV21-1 with TRBJ1-3; TRBD1, the table's D call, was not compared with the DNA. TRBV21-1 is a listed pseudogene. This CDR3 spans 17 amino acids. The DNA for the CDR3 is TGTGCCAGCAGCAAAGCCAGGGGGCGCAGGTCGGGAAACACCATATATTTT. Amino acid sequence: CASSKARGRRSGNTIYF.

Only one count was recorded for this clone. J is TRBJ2-7 and V is TRBV11-2, with 11 positions matching TRBD2. The junction had 4 bases not matched to a gene; V was cut back by 2 bases and J by 4 bases. CDR1 SGHAT and CDR2 FQNNGV come from the germline V gene. The CDR3 has 15 amino acids. The CDR3 DNA is TGTGCCAGCAGCTTAACCCCTAGCGGGGGGTACGAGCAGTACTTC. Encoded protein: CASSLTPSGGYEQYF.

In this sample, this clone turned up a few times. This chain uses TRBV10-3 with TRBJ2-2; 8 nucleotides match TRBD1. Germline-derived CDR1 and CDR2 are ENHRY and SYGVKD. CDR3 length: 14 residues. V was clipped by 8 bases and J by 2 bases; unmatched bases: 4. This chain's CDR3 is CAIGQGLNTGELFF. The CDR3 DNA sequence: TGTGCCATCGGACAGGGACTTAACACCGGGGAGCTGTTTTTT.